The rows below give T cell receptor beta chains drawn from one sample of a study of T cell responses to AZD1222 COVID-19 vaccine. The data were produced by immunoSEQ multiplex PCR, yet TCRdb's version contains in-frame clones alone and is incomplete. The data show about 120,000 clones, with around nine tenths seen just once and less than 15% held by the top ten. The material sequenced was peripheral blood, taken on day 0 of AZD1222 vaccination. The receptors were sampled from an adult in good health. CDR3s include the opening cysteine and the closing phenylalanine or tryptophan. Each record gives: CDR3 protein, CDR3 DNA, D gene, clone size, V gene, J gene, CDR3 length. A D gene is named only where the DNA matches it firmly. Rows may omit the clone size; those that give it use once, few, many or a size class.

CDR3aa: CASSFLRGSTTGELFF; CDR3nt: TGTGCCAGCAGCTTCCTCAGGGGATCGACGACCGGGGAGCTGTTTTTT; d_gene: .; abundance: .; v_gene: TRBV7-8; j_gene: TRBJ2-2; len: 16
CDR3aa: CASSTALNNEQFF; CDR3nt: TGTGCCAGCAGTACAGCGCTTAACAATGAGCAGTTCTTC; d_gene: .; abundance: .; v_gene: TRBV6-4; j_gene: TRBJ2-1; len: 13
CDR3aa: CASSIEGPINQPQHF; CDR3nt: TGTGCCAGTAGTATTGAGGGGCCCATCAATCAGCCCCAGCATTTT; d_gene: .; abundance: .; v_gene: TRBV19; j_gene: TRBJ1-5; len: 15
CDR3aa: CASSPGGAVPNEKLFF; CDR3nt: TGTGCCAGCAGCCCGGGAGGAGCGGTACCTAATGAAAAACTGTTTTTT; d_gene: .; abundance: .; v_gene: TRBV5-6; j_gene: TRBJ1-4; len: 16
CDR3aa: CASSFTSEAFF; CDR3nt: TGTGCCAGTAGTTTCACATCTGAAGCTTTCTTT; d_gene: .; abundance: .; v_gene: TRBV19; j_gene: TRBJ1-1; len: 11
CDR3aa: CASSFLDQPQHF; CDR3nt: TGTGCCAGCAGCTTCCTTGATCAGCCCCAGCATTTT; d_gene: .; abundance: once; v_gene: TRBV7-9; j_gene: TRBJ1-5; len: 12
CDR3aa: CASSYPPNLGKANQPQHF; CDR3nt: TGTGCCAGCAGTTACCCCCCTAATCTTGGCAAGGCGAATCAGCCCCAGCATTTT; d_gene: .; abundance: .; v_gene: TRBV6-2/TRBV6-3; j_gene: TRBJ1-5; len: 18
CDR3aa: CSVEVGGADEQFF; CDR3nt: TGCAGCGTTGAAGTTGGGGGGGCCGATGAGCAGTTCTTC; d_gene: .; abundance: .; v_gene: TRBV29-1; j_gene: TRBJ2-1; len: 13
CDR3aa: CATRTSGLDEQFF; CDR3nt: TGTGCCACCCGGACTAGCGGTCTCGATGAGCAGTTCTTC; d_gene: TRBD2; abundance: .; v_gene: TRBV10-3; j_gene: TRBJ2-1; len: 13
CDR3aa: CASSQAILGGRNTEAFF; CDR3nt: TGCGCCAGCAGCCAAGCCATACTAGGGGGTAGGAACACTGAAGCTTTCTTT; d_gene: .; abundance: .; v_gene: TRBV4-1; j_gene: TRBJ1-1; len: 17
CDR3aa: CASSGQGANEKLFF; CDR3nt: TGTGCCAGCTCTGGACAGGGGGCTAATGAAAAACTGTTTTTT; d_gene: TRBD1; abundance: .; v_gene: TRBV18; j_gene: TRBJ1-4; len: 14
CDR3aa: CSAGQGRREQYF; CDR3nt: TGCAGCGCGGGACAGGGTAGGAGGGAGCAGTACTTC; d_gene: TRBD1; abundance: .; v_gene: TRBV29-1; j_gene: TRBJ2-7; len: 12
CDR3aa: CASSDQGDSYEQYF; CDR3nt: TGTGCCAGCAGCGACCAGGGGGACTCCTACGAGCAGTACTTC; d_gene: TRBD1; abundance: .; v_gene: TRBV14; j_gene: TRBJ2-7; len: 14
CDR3aa: CASSPRGQESSPLHF; CDR3nt: TGCGCCAGCAGCCCTAGGGGACAGGAGAGTTCACCCCTCCACTTT; d_gene: TRBD1; abundance: .; v_gene: TRBV5-1; j_gene: TRBJ1-6; len: 15
CDR3aa: CASRTPGQGYNEQFF; CDR3nt: TGTGCCAGCAGAACCCCGGGACAGGGCTACAATGAGCAGTTCTTC; d_gene: TRBD1; abundance: .; v_gene: TRBV28; j_gene: TRBJ2-1; len: 15
CDR3aa: CASSSGTKVANEKLFF; CDR3nt: TGTGCCAGTAGTTCCGGGACTAAGGTTGCTAATGAAAAACTGTTTTTT; d_gene: .; abundance: .; v_gene: TRBV19; j_gene: TRBJ1-4; len: 16
CDR3aa: CASSSDGTSAEEQYF; CDR3nt: TGTGCCAGCAGCTCCGACGGGACTAGCGCGGAAGAGCAGTACTTC; d_gene: TRBD2; abundance: .; v_gene: TRBV7-2; j_gene: TRBJ2-7; len: 15
CDR3aa: CASSLSSYEQYF; CDR3nt: TGTGCCAGCAGCTTGAGCTCCTACGAGCAGTACTTC; d_gene: .; abundance: .; v_gene: TRBV14; j_gene: TRBJ2-7; len: 12
CDR3aa: CASSIAASTGEAFF; CDR3nt: TGTGCCAGTAGTATCGCAGCCTCAACGGGAGAAGCTTTCTTT; d_gene: .; abundance: .; v_gene: TRBV19; j_gene: TRBJ1-1; len: 14
CDR3aa: CASSQEWGETQYF; CDR3nt: TGCGCCAGCAGCCAAGAATGGGGGGAGACCCAGTACTTC; d_gene: .; abundance: .; v_gene: TRBV4-3; j_gene: TRBJ2-5; len: 13
CDR3aa: CASSHSKDILNSPLHF; CDR3nt: TGTGCCAGCAGCCACTCCAAGGACATCCTCAATTCACCCCTCCACTTT; d_gene: .; abundance: .; v_gene: TRBV4-2; j_gene: TRBJ1-6; len: 16
CDR3aa: CASRPPSGETQYF; CDR3nt: TGTGCCAGCAGACCCCCTAGCGGTGAGACCCAGTACTTC; d_gene: TRBD2; abundance: .; v_gene: TRBV28; j_gene: TRBJ2-5; len: 13
CDR3aa: CASSLGQGLVGYTF; CDR3nt: TGTGCCAGCAGCCTTGGACAGGGGCTCGTTGGCTACACCTTC; d_gene: TRBD1; abundance: .; v_gene: TRBV3-1/TRBV3-2; j_gene: TRBJ1-2; len: 14
CDR3aa: CASSLARTDFLNYGYTF; CDR3nt: TGTGCCAGCAGCTTAGCGAGGACAGACTTTCTTAACTATGGCTACACCTTC; d_gene: .; abundance: .; v_gene: TRBV7-9; j_gene: TRBJ1-2; len: 17
CDR3aa: CASSLGQQYEQYF; CDR3nt: TGTGCCAGCAGCTTGGGGCAGCAGTACGAGCAGTACTTC; d_gene: .; abundance: .; v_gene: TRBV11-3; j_gene: TRBJ2-7; len: 13
CDR3aa: CASSLDGGLYSTEAFF; CDR3nt: TGTGCCAGCAGCTTAGATGGGGGGCTATATAGCACTGAAGCTTTCTTT; d_gene: .; abundance: .; v_gene: TRBV11-2; j_gene: TRBJ1-1; len: 16
CDR3aa: CASSLDLAYGTDTQYF; CDR3nt: TGTGCCAGCAGCTTAGATCTGGCATACGGCACAGATACGCAGTATTTT; d_gene: .; abundance: .; v_gene: TRBV11-2; j_gene: TRBJ2-3; len: 16
CDR3aa: CASRRQGNTEAFF; CDR3nt: TGTGCCAGCAGACGTCAGGGGAACACTGAAGCTTTCTTT; d_gene: .; abundance: .; v_gene: TRBV12-3/TRBV12-4; j_gene: TRBJ1-1; len: 13
CDR3aa: CASSGPGTAIEKLFF; CDR3nt: TGTGCCAGCAGTGGCCCCGGGACAGCTATTGAAAAACTGTTTTTT; d_gene: TRBD1; abundance: .; v_gene: TRBV28; j_gene: TRBJ1-4; len: 15
CDR3aa: CASSYGAFASTDTQYF; CDR3nt: TGTGCCAGCAGTTACGGAGCATTCGCTAGCACAGATACGCAGTATTTT; d_gene: .; abundance: .; v_gene: TRBV6-6; j_gene: TRBJ2-3; len: 16
CDR3aa: CASSFLTSGRDTDTQYF; CDR3nt: TGTGCCAGCAGCTTTCTGACTAGCGGGAGGGACACAGATACGCAGTATTTT; d_gene: TRBD2; abundance: .; v_gene: TRBV7-6; j_gene: TRBJ2-3; len: 17
CDR3aa: CASSENLGYNEQFF; CDR3nt: TGTGCCAGCAGTGAAAATCTGGGCTACAATGAGCAGTTCTTC; d_gene: .; abundance: few; v_gene: TRBV2; j_gene: TRBJ2-1; len: 14
CDR3aa: CASSLGGPTDTQYF; CDR3nt: TGTGCCAGCAGCTTGGGGGGCCCCACAGATACGCAGTATTTT; d_gene: .; abundance: .; v_gene: TRBV11-2; j_gene: TRBJ2-3; len: 14
CDR3aa: CASSFRDRRGYF; CDR3nt: TGTGCCAGCAGCTTCCGGGACAGGAGGGGGTATTTT; d_gene: TRBD1; abundance: .; v_gene: TRBV7-9; j_gene: TRBJ2-3; len: 12
CDR3aa: CASSLTGGIAEAFF; CDR3nt: TGTGCCAGCAGCTTGACAGGGGGTATCGCTGAAGCTTTCTTT; d_gene: TRBD1; abundance: .; v_gene: TRBV7-8; j_gene: TRBJ1-1; len: 14
CDR3aa: CASSFRPGNTIYF; CDR3nt: TGTGCCAGCAGCTTCCGTCCTGGAAACACCATATATTTT; d_gene: .; abundance: .; v_gene: TRBV7-8; j_gene: TRBJ1-3; len: 13
CDR3aa: CASNDSYEQYF; CDR3nt: TGTGCCAGCAACGACTCCTACGAGCAGTACTTC; d_gene: .; abundance: .; v_gene: TRBV28; j_gene: TRBJ2-7; len: 11